This record looks at one TCR beta chain sequence and its context. Its antigen is not known. These data are taken from a study of cytotoxic CD8 clonotypes in ibrutinib-treated CLL. General study findings and limits: Clonality went up at the time of ibrutinib response, stayed stable in sustained remission, and later dropped back toward its baseline level at progression.

Trimming at V came to 7 bases and at J to 8 bases, leaving 2 bases not matched to a gene. The CDR3 is 11 residues long. The germline V gene encodes CDR1 SGHRS and CDR2 YFSETQ. The table came from immunoSEQ multiplex PCR; TCRdb's copy has only in-frame clones and leaves some out. The repertoire holds 330,000 or so clones, with about 64% as singletons. The sample was PBMCs, taken after 36 months of ibrutinib treatment. The chain is built from TRBV5-1 and TRBJ1-4; 7 bases align to TRBD1. The TCR sequence derives from a human donor with chronic lymphocytic leukemia. CDR3 in amino acids: CASRDREKLFF. CDR3 nucleotide sequence: TGCGCCAGCCGGGACAGAGAAAAACTGTTTTTT.